This section outlines one T cell receptor (beta chain) sequence together with its context. Antigen unknown. The same CDR3 also results from other DNA sequences found in this sample. The data stem from a study of cytomegalovirus exposure and HLA in healthy donors. Study-level results: Near-uniform donor sequencing depth was presumed by presence/absence analyses. About 87% or about 30% of the time was how often most TCR beta V segments were productive, according to an earlier analysis. An apparent linkage of common viral pathogens to several of the most significant clusters emerged in a later analysis.

Germline CDR1 reads SGHDT; CDR2 reads YYEEEE. The CDR3 totals 12 residues. The V end was cut by 0 bases, the J end by 7 bases, with 7 bases between. The PCR used 60 Vbeta and 13 Jbeta primers. Method: immunoSEQ multiplex PCR; TCRdb's copy keeps in-frame clones and lacks some. Among under 200,000 clones listed, 75% to 90% were seen once. This TCR derives from a woman under 30 in good health and CMV-seronegative. V is TRBV5-6 and J is TRBJ1-1; unclear D gene. The sequencing sample was made of PBMCs. The DNA for the CDR3 is TGTGCCAGCAGCTTGGTACGGGGTGAAGCTTTCTTT. Its translation: CASSLVRGEAFF.